This T cell receptor (beta chain) originates from a study of T cell changes during pregnancy in multiple sclerosis. The protocol was immunoSEQ multiplex PCR, while the TCRdb copy is restricted to in-frame clones and leaves out a portion. Of around 57,000 clones in the sample, roughly nine tenths were seen once. After removal of 3 bases from V and 0 bases from J, the junction contained 1 base not matched to a gene. The V gene's germline CDR1 is LNHDA and CDR2 SQIVND (reference sequence). The CDR3 has 15 amino acids. The TCR sequence derives from a female donor with multiple sclerosis, enrolled in a pregnancy study. The sample was peripheral blood, taken in the first trimester of pregnancy. The genes are TRBV19 and TRBJ2-4; 8 bases match TRBD1. The CDR3 coding sequence is TGTGCCAGTAGTATGGACAGGGCAGCCAAAAACATTCAGTACTTC. Amino acids: CASSMDRAAKNIQYF.